Below are 26 T cell receptor beta chains sequenced from a single sample in a study of CD8 T cells in Susac syndrome. A quantity of roughly 0.5 to 1 ug RNA underwent reverse transcription using random hexamers. TCRdb reanalysed the immunoSEQ multiplex PCR reads using MiXCR and keeps one entry per CDR3 protein. The table shows 250,000 to 300,000 distinct CDR3 sequences, with around nine tenths occurring only once. The sequenced sample consisted of CD8+ T cells from PBMCs. The receptors come from a human donor with multiple sclerosis.

The rearrangement uses TRBV19 and TRBJ2-3, with D maybe TRBD1 (5 bases). Per the germline V gene, CDR1 is LNHDA and CDR2 is SQIVND (reference sequence). V was cut by 7 bases and J by 1 base, with 18 bases left in between. The CDR3 extends over 16 amino acids. Here the CDR3 reads CASTPPTVRGTDTQYF. The CDR3 DNA sequence: TGTGCCAGTACCCCGCCGACAGTTCGTGGCACAGATACGCAGTATTTT.

This clonotype was observed a single time. This chain links TRBV10-3 with TRBJ1-4, with 8 bases aligning to TRBD1. V gave up 7 bases and J gave up 3 bases; unmatched junction bases: 4. Looked up from germline, CDR1 is ENHRY and CDR2 is SYGVKD. The CDR3 is 14 amino acids. The chain's CDR3 is CAIKGTGPNEKLFF. The CDR3 nucleotides read TGTGCCATCAAGGGGACAGGCCCTAATGAAAAACTGTTTTTT.

This chain joins TRBV5-1 and TRBJ2-1, with 7 nucleotides matching TRBD2. Germline V gene sequence: CDR1 SGHRS, CDR2 YFSETQ. After removal of 8 bases from V and 5 bases from J, the junction contained 4 bases not matched to a gene. This CDR3 spans 12 amino acids. The CDR3 nucleotides read TGCGCCAGTTGGCTAGCGGACAATGAGCAGTTCTTC. Protein: CASWLADNEQFF. Together with reference TRBV5-1 and TRBJ2-1, the CDR3 gives the full variable domain: KAGVTQTPRYLIKTRGQQVTLSCSPISGHRSVSWYQQTPGQGLQFLFEYFSETQRNKGNFPGRFSGRQFSNSRSEMNVSTLELGDSALYLCASWLADNEQFFGPGTRLTVL.

V gene TRBV19 combines with J gene TRBJ1-1, with D hard to call. V gave up 2 bases and J gave up 1 base, with 11 bases separating them. Germline CDR1 LNHDA, CDR2 SQIVND (reference sequence). This CDR3 contains 15 residues. CDR3 nucleotides: TGTGCCAGTAGTATAAATTCGGCAGGGAACACTGAAGCTTTCTTT. It yields the protein CASSINSAGNTEAFF.

The chain carries TRBV4-3 and TRBJ2-7; D gene ambiguous. Between the trimmed V and J ends, which lost 1 base and 5 bases, there was a span of 9 bases. The CDR3 is 13 amino acids. In germline, CDR1 is LGHNA, CDR2 YSLEER. CDR3 nucleotide sequence: TGCGCCAGCAGCCAAGTAGCCCGGGACGAGCAGTACTTC. Its protein product is CASSQVARDEQYF.

J is TRBJ2-6 and V is TRBV15; perhaps TRBD1 as D (5 bases). V was trimmed by 0 bases and J by 0 bases, leaving 6 bases between them. The germline V gene has CDR1 LNHNV and CDR2 YYDKDF (reference sequence). The CDR3 spans 16 residues. The CDR3 DNA reads as TGTGCCACCAGCAGAGATCAGGGCTCTGGGGCCAACGTCCTGACTTTC. Its translation is CATSRDQGSGANVLTF.

The chain is built from TRBV7-2 and TRBJ2-5; 8 positions match TRBD2. The CDR3 totals 16 residues. The germline gives CDR1 SGHTA, CDR2 FQGNSA. The J segment lost 2 bases and the V segment lost 2 bases, leaving 7 bases of the junction unmatched. CDR3 sequence: CASSLTSGGAQETQYF. The CDR3 nucleotides read TGTGCCAGCAGCTTAACCTCCGGGGGGGCACAAGAGACCCAGTACTTC. The whole variable domain, filled in from reference TRBV7-2 and TRBJ2-5, reads GAGVSQSPSNKVTEKGKDVELRCDPISGHTALYWYRQSLGQGLEFLIYFQGNSAPDKSGLPSDRFSAERTGGSVSTLTIQRTQQEDSAVYLCASSLTSGGAQETQYFGPGTRLLVL.

This chain joins TRBV5-6 and TRBJ1-1; TRBD1 aligns across 7 bases. Looked up from germline, CDR1 is SGHDT and CDR2 is YYEEEE. CDR3 size: 14 residues. Trimming removed 4 bases from V and 1 base from J; junction bases left unmatched: 4. The CDR3 coding sequence is TGTGCCAGCAGCCCAGGGGGATGGAACACTGAAGCTTTCTTT. Amino acids: CASSPGGWNTEAFF.

The genes are TRBV20-1 and TRBJ2-1, with 7 bases lining up with TRBD2. Germline values: CDR1 DFQATT, CDR2 SNEGSKA (reference sequence). The CDR3 extends over 15 amino acids. Trimming at V came to 5 bases and at J to 0 bases, leaving 7 bases not matched to a gene. The CDR3 bases are TGCAGTGCTCCCGAGCGGGACGTCTCCTACAATGAGCAGTTCTTC. Its translation is CSAPERDVSYNEQFF.

The rearrangement joins TRBV29-1 to TRBJ2-1, with D unresolved. Germline values: CDR1 SQVTM, CDR2 ANQGSEA. Trimming pared 3 bases from V and 7 bases from J, leaving 7 bases between. This CDR3 region has 11 residues. In DNA form, the CDR3 reads TGCAGCGTTGACTTGGGTAATGAGCAGTTCTTC. This sequence encodes CSVDLGNEQFF.

The V and J genes are TRBV20-1 and TRBJ2-1, with D perhaps matching TRBD1 or TRBD2 (5 bases each). The CDR3 length is 17 residues. The germline gives CDR1 DFQATT, CDR2 SNEGSKA (reference sequence). With 0 bases removed from V and 0 bases from J, the gap between germline ends came to 15 bases. The CDR3 sequence is CSARDQGTGSSYNEQFF. CDR3 DNA: TGCAGTGCTAGAGATCAGGGAACGGGGAGCTCCTACAATGAGCAGTTCTTC.

This chain joins TRBV4-1 and TRBJ2-1, with TRBD2 matching over 8 bases. After removal of 1 base from V and 8 bases from J, the junction contained 4 bases not matched to a gene. The CDR3 loop spans 14 amino acids. Per germline, CDR1 MGHRA and CDR2 YSYEKL. CDR3 region: CASSQGLAKDEQFF. Here the CDR3 DNA reads TGCGCCAGCAGCCAAGGACTAGCGAAGGATGAGCAGTTCTTC.

J is TRBJ1-1 and V is TRBV7-9; D unresolved. Germline CDR1 reads SEHNR; CDR2 reads FQNEAQ (reference sequence). The CDR3 has 13 residues. Trimming left V 1 base short and J 8 bases short, with 11 bases between. The CDR3: CASSLEVRQEAFF. As DNA, the CDR3 is TGTGCCAGCAGCTTAGAAGTTAGGCAGGAAGCTTTCTTT.

This clonotype was observed a handful of times. The genes are TRBV9 and TRBJ2-7; 13 bases fit TRBD2. V shed 3 bases, J shed 1 base, and the junction held 7 bases outside the gene matches. CDR1 and CDR2 (germline): SGDLS, YYNGEE. The CDR3 spans 17 residues. DNA for the CDR3: TGTGCCAGCAGCGCCGGCGGGACTAGCGGGGCATCCTACGAGCAGTACTTC. Its protein is CASSAGGTSGASYEQYF.

The chain carries TRBV2 and TRBJ2-1; 11 positions match TRBD2. Losses at the gene ends were 4 bases for V and 6 bases for J; bases not matched to a gene: 2. Per the germline V gene, CDR1 is SNHLY and CDR2 is FYNNEI. The CDR3 length is 14 residues. CDR3 sequence (DNA): TGTGCCAGCAGTGCCCTAGCGGGAGGCAATGAGCAGTTCTTC. Translated: CASSALAGGNEQFF.

CDR3 residues: CASRRGQGNTGELFF. The CDR3 bases are TGTGCCAGCCGCAGGGGACAGGGGAACACCGGGGAGCTGTTTTTT. This rearrangement joins TRBV6-5 to TRBJ2-2; 9 nucleotides line up with TRBD1. CDR3 length equals 15 residues. Germline-derived CDR1 and CDR2 are MNHEY and SVGAGI. V was pared by 8 bases and J by 1 base, with 5 bases of the junction left unmatched.

Only a few counts were recorded for this clonotype. The chain employs TRBV6-2 or TRBV6-3 and TRBJ1-2; D is uncertain. The CDR3 totals 14 residues. The germline V gene encodes CDR1 MNHEY and CDR2 SVGEGT. Trimming left V 0 bases short and J 1 base short, with 6 bases between. For the CDR3, the DNA is TGTGCCAGCAGTTACTCGAACAGTAACTATGGCTACACCTTC. Encoded protein: CASSYSNSNYGYTF.

The V call is TRBV5-4, the J call TRBJ2-5; the D is unclear. The germline V gene encodes CDR1 SGHNT and CDR2 YYREEE (reference sequence). V was pared by 0 bases and J by 3 bases, with 9 bases between. The CDR3 is 14 amino acids. DNA for the CDR3: TGTGCCAGCAGCTTGGAAGGGCAAGAAGAGACCCAGTACTTC. Translated: CASSLEGQEETQYF.

Only one count was recorded for this clonotype. This chain uses TRBV2 with TRBJ2-2, with no clear D. This CDR3 comprises 13 residues. The V gene's germline CDR1 is SNHLY and CDR2 FYNNEI. V lost 5 bases, J lost 4 bases, and 8 bases lay in between. The CDR3 DNA sequence: TGTGCCAGCAGTTATTGGGGCACCGGGGAGCTGTTTTTT. Residues: CASSYWGTGELFF.

This chain links TRBV20-1 with TRBJ2-2, with 15 bases matching TRBD2. Losses at the gene ends were 6 bases for V and 1 base for J; bases not matched to a gene: 3. CDR3 length: 16 amino acids. The germline CDR1 and CDR2 sequences are DFQATT and SNEGSKA (reference sequence). CDR3 loop: CSARTSGRENTGELFF. DNA of the CDR3: TGCAGTGCCAGGACTAGCGGGAGGGAGAACACCGGGGAGCTGTTTTTT.

The V call is TRBV6-2 or TRBV6-3, the J call TRBJ2-7, with 9 bases aligning to TRBD1. Germline CDR1 and CDR2: MNHEY and SVGEGT. V was clipped by 1 base and J by 3 bases; unmatched bases: 13. This CDR3 region has 18 residues. CDR3 amino acids: CASSYYPLGTGYFYEQYF. The CDR3 nucleotides are TGTGCCAGCAGTTACTACCCTTTAGGGACAGGGTATTTCTACGAGCAGTACTTC.

The chain is built from TRBV7-2 and TRBJ2-1; 12 bases align to TRBD2. This CDR3 region has 15 residues. Germline V lookup: CDR1 SGHTA, CDR2 FQGNSA. After removal of 3 bases from V and 9 bases from J, the junction contained 6 bases not matched to a gene. The CDR3 sequence: CASSLTSGRLAEQFF. The CDR3, as DNA: TGTGCCAGCAGCTTGACTAGCGGGAGACTCGCTGAGCAGTTCTTC.

The chain employs TRBV30 and TRBJ1-1; D unresolved. The V and J ends lost 5 bases and 7 bases respectively, with 23 bases between them. Germline-derived CDR1 and CDR2 are GTSNPN and SVGIG (reference sequence). The CDR3 is 15 amino acids. Here the CDR3 DNA reads TGTGCCTGGGCCGCCGAAAGTAAAAGGACGGATGAAGCTTTCTTT. It specifies CAWAAESKRTDEAFF.

The chain carries TRBV9 and TRBJ2-7; 9 bases agree with TRBD1. V dropped 0 bases and J dropped 0; count of bases not matched to a gene: 1. This CDR3 region has 15 residues. Germline values: CDR1 SGDLS, CDR2 YYNGEE. CDR3 bases: TGTGCCAGCAGCGTAGGACAGGGGGACTCCTACGAGCAGTACTTC. Its protein product is CASSVGQGDSYEQYF.

The chain combines TRBV28 with TRBJ2-7; 8 bases line up with TRBD1. CDR1 and CDR2 (germline): MDHEN, SYDVKM. There are 15 residues in the CDR3. V lost 2 bases and J lost 2; bases outside the gene matches: 5. CDR3 amino acids: CASSLIGTGAYEQYF. The CDR3 DNA reads TGTGCCAGCAGTTTAATCGGGACAGGCGCCTACGAGCAGTACTTC.

The V call is TRBV29-1, the J call TRBJ2-1; D remains unclear. This CDR3 spans 10 amino acids. Germline V gene sequence: CDR1 SQVTM, CDR2 ANQGSEA. Trimming shortened V by 3 bases and J by 8 bases, and 5 bases separated the two germline ends. CDR3 region: CSVDLHEQFF. The CDR3 DNA reads TGCAGCGTTGATCTGCATGAGCAGTTCTTC.